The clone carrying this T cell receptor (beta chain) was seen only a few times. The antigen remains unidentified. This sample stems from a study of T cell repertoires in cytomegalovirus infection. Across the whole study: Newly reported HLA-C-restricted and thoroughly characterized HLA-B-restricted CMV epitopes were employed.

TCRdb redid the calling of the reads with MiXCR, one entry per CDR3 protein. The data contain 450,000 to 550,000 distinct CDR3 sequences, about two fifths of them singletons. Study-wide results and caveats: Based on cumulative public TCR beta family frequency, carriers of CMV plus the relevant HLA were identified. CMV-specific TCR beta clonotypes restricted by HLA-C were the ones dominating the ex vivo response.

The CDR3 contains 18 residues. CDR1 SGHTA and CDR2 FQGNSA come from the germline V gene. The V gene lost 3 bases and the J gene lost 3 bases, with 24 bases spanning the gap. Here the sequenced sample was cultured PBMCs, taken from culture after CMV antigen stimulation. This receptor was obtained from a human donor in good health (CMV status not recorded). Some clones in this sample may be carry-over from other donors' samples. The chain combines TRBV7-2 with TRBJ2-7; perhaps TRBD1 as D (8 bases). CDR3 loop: CASSFREGGAGGIYEQYF. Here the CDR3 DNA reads TGTGCCAGCAGCTTTAGAGAAGGGGGGGCAGGGGGCATCTACGAGCAGTACTTC.